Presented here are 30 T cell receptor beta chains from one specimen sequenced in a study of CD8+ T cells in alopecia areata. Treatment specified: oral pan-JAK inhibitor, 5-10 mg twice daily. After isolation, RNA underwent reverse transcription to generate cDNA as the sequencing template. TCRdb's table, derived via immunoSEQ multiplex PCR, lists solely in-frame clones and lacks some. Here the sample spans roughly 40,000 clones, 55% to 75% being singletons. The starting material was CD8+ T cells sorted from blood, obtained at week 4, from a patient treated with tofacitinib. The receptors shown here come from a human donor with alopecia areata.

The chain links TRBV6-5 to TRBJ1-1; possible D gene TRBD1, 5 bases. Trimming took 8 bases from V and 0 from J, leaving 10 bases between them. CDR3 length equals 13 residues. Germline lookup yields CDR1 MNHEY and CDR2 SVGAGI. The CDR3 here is CASSDTLNTEAFF. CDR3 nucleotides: TGTGCCAGCTCGGACACATTGAACACTGAAGCTTTCTTT.

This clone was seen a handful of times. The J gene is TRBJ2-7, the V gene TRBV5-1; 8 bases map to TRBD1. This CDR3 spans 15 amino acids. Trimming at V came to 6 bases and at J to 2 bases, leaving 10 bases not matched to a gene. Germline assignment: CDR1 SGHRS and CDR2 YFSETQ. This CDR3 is CASKSGTGTTYEQYF. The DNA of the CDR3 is TGCGCCAGCAAGTCCGGGACAGGTACCACCTACGAGCAGTACTTC.

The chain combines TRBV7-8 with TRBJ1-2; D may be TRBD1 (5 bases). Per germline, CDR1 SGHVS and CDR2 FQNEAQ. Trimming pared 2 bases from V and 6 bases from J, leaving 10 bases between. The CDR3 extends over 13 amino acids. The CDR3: CASSLRTTDGYTF. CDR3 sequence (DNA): TGTGCCAGCAGCTTAAGGACAACTGATGGCTACACCTTC.

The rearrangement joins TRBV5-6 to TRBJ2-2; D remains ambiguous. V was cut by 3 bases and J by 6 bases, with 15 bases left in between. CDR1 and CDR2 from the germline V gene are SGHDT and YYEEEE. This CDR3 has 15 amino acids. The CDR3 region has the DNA TGTGCCAGCAGCTCGGGCTCTAACAGCGCCGGGGAGCTGTTTTTT. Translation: CASSSGSNSAGELFF.

CDR3 in DNA: TGTGCCTGGAGAGGTTTACCCTACAATGAGCAGTTCTTC. It is translated as CAWRGLPYNEQFF. The chain employs TRBV30 and TRBJ2-1; D remains ambiguous. Germline assignment: CDR1 GTSNPN and CDR2 SVGIG (reference sequence). Trimming pared 3 bases from V and 2 bases from J, leaving 8 bases between. CDR3 length equals 13 residues.

CDR3 sequence reads: CASSATEGDEQYF. CDR3 nucleotide sequence: TGTGCCAGCAGTGCTACCGAGGGCGACGAGCAGTACTTC. The chain carries TRBV27 and TRBJ2-7; a weak D match, TRBD2 (5 bases). The ends were cut back, 5 bases at V and 5 bases at J, with 13 bases in the middle. The CDR3 consists of 13 residues. From germline, CDR1 is MNHEY and CDR2 SMNVEV (reference sequence).

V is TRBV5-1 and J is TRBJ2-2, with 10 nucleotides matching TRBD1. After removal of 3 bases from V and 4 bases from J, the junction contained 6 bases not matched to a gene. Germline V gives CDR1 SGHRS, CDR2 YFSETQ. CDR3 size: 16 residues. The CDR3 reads CASSSSGQGSTGELFF. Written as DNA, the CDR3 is TGCGCCAGCAGCTCTTCGGGACAGGGGAGCACCGGGGAGCTGTTTTTT.

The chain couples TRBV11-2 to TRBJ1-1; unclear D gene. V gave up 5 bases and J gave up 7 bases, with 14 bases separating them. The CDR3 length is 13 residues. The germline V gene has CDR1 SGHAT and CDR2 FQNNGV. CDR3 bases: TGTGCCAGCAGCCCAACGTGGCAGCTTGAAGCTTTCTTT. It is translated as CASSPTWQLEAFF. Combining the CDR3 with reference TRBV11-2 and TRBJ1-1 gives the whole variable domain EAGVAQSPRYKIIEKRQSVAFWCNPISGHATLYWYQQILGQGPKLLIQFQNNGVVDDSQLPKDRFSAERLKGVDSTLKIQPAKLEDSAVYLCASSPTWQLEAFFGQGTRLTVV.

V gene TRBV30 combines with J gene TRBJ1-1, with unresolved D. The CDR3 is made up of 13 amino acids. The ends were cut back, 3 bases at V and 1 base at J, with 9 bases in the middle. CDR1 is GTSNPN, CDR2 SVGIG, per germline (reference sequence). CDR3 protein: CAWRGGRNTEAFF. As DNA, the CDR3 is TGTGCCTGGAGGGGAGGGAGGAACACTGAAGCTTTCTTT. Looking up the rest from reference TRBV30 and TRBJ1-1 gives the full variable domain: SQTIHQWPATLVQPVGSPLSLECTVEGTSNPNLYWYRQAAGRGLQLLFYSVGIGQISSEVPQNLSASRPQDRQFILSSKKLLLSDSGFYLCAWRGGRNTEAFFGQGTRLTVV.

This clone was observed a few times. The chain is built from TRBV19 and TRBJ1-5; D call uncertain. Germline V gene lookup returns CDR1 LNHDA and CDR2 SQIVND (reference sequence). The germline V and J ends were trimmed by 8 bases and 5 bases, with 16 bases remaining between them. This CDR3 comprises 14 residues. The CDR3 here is CASARPRRDQPQHF. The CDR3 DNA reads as TGTGCCAGTGCAAGACCCCGAAGGGATCAGCCCCAGCATTTT.

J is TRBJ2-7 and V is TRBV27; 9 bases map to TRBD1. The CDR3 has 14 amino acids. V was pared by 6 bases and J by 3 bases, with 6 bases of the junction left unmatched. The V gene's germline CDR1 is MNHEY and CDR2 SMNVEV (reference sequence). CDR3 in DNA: TGTGCCAGCAGCGGGACAGGGCCGATCTACGAGCAGTACTTC. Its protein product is CASSGTGPIYEQYF.

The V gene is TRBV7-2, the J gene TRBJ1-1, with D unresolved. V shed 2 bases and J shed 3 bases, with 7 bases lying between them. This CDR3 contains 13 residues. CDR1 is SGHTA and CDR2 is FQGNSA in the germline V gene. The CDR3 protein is CASSLYLDTEAFF. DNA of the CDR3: TGTGCCAGCAGCTTATATCTGGACACTGAAGCTTTCTTT.

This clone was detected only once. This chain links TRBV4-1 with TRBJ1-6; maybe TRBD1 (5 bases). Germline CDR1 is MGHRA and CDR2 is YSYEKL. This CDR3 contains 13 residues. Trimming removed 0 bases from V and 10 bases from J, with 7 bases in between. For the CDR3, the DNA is TGCGCCAGCAGCCAAGAATGGGGCTCACCCCTCCACTTT. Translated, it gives CASSQEWGSPLHF.

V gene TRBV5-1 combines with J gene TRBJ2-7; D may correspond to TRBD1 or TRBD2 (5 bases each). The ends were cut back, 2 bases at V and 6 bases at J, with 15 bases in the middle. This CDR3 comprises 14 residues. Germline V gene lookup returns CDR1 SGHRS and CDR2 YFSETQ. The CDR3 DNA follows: TGCGCCAGCAGCTTTGGCAGCGGACACCGCGAGCAGTACTTC. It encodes CASSFGSGHREQYF.

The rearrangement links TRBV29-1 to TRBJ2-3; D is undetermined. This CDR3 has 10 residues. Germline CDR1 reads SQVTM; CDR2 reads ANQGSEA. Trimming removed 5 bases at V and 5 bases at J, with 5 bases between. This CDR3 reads CSVFLDTQYF. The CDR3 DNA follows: TGCAGCGTTTTCCTAGATACGCAGTATTTT.

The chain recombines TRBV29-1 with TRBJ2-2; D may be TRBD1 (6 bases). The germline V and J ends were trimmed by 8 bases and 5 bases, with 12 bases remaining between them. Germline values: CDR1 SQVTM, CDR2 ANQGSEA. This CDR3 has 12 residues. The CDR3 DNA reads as TGCAGCTGCTGGGGGCTGACCGGGGAGCTGTTTTTT. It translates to CSCWGLTGELFF.

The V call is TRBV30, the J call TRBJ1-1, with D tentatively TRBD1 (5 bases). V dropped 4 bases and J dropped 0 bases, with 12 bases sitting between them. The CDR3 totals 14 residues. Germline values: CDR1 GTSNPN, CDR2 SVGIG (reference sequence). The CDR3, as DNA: TGTGCCTGGAATCCGGGGCGGCTGAACACTGAAGCTTTCTTT. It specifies CAWNPGRLNTEAFF.

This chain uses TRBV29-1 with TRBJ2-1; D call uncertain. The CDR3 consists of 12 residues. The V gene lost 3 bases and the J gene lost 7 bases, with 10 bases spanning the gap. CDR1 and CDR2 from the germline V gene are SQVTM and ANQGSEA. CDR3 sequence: CSVDLGRNEQFF. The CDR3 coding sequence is TGCAGCGTTGACCTAGGACGAAATGAGCAGTTCTTC.

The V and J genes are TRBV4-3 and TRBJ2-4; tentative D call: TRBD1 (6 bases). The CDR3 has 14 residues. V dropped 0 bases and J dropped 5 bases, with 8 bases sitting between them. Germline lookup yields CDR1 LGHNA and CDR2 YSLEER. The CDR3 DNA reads TGCGCCAGCAGCCAAGATCCAGGGGAAAACATTCAGTACTTC. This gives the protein CASSQDPGENIQYF.

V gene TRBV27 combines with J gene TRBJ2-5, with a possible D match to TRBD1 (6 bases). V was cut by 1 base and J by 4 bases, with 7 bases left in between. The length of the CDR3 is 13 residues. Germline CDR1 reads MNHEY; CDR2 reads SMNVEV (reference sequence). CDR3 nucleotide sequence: TGTGCCAGCAGTTTATTAGGGGGAGAGACCCAGTACTTC. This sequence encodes CASSLLGGETQYF.

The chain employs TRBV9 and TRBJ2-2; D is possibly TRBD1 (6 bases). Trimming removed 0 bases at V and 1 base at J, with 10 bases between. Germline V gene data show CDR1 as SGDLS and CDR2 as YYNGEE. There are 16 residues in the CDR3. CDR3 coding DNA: TGTGCCAGCAGCGTAGCTACAGGGTGGAACACCGGGGAGCTGTTTTTT. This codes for CASSVATGWNTGELFF. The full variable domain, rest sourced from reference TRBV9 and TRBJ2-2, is DSGVTQTPKHLITATGQRVTLRCSPRSGDLSVYWYQQSLDQGLQFLIQYYNGEERAKGNILERFSAQQFPDLHSELNLSSLELGDSALYFCASSVATGWNTGELFFGEGSRLTVL.

The CDR3 nucleotides are TGTGCCTGGAGTGTAGCTAGCGGGGATGAGCAGTTCTTC. Its protein is CAWSVASGDEQFF. The rearrangement links TRBV30 to TRBJ2-1, with 9 bases aligning to TRBD2. Germline V lookup: CDR1 GTSNPN, CDR2 SVGIG (reference sequence). Unmatched junction bases numbered 2, after V lost 0 bases and J lost 8 bases. The CDR3 consists of 13 residues.

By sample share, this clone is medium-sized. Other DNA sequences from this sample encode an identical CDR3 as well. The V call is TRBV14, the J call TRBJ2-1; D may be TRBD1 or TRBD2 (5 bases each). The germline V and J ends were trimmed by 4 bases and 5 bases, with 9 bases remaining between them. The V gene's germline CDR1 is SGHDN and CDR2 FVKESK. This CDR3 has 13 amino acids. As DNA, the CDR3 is TGTGCCAGCAGCCCGGGGACGCACAATGAGCAGTTCTTC. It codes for CASSPGTHNEQFF.

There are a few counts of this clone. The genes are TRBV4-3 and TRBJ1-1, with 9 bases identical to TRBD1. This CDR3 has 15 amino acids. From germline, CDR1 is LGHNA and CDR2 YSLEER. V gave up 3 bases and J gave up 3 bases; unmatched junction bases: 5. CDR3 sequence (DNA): TGCGCCAGCAGCCACGGACAGGGGAAGGACACTGAAGCTTTCTTT. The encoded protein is CASSHGQGKDTEAFF.

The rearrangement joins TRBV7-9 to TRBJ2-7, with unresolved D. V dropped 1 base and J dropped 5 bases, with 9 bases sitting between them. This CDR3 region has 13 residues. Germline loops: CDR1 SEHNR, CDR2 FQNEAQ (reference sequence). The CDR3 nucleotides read TGTGCCAGCAGCTTAGGGGCCGGCGACGAGCAGTACTTC. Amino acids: CASSLGAGDEQYF.

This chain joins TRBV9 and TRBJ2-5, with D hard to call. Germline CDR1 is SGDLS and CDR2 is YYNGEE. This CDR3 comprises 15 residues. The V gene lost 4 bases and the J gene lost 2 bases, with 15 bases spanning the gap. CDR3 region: CASSIQAAYQETQYF. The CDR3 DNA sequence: TGTGCCAGCAGCATCCAGGCGGCGTATCAAGAGACCCAGTACTTC.

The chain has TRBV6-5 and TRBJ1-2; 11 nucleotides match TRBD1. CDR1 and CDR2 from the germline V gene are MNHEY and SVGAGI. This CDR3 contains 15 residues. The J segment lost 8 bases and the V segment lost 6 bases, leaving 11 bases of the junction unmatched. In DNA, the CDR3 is TGTGCCAGCAGCTCCGGGACAGGGGGAGAGGAGGGCTACACCTTC. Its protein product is CASSSGTGGEEGYTF.

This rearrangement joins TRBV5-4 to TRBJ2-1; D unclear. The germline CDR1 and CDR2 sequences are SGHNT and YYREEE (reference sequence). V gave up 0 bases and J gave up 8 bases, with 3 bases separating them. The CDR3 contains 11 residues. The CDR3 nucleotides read TGTGCCAGCAGCTTGGAAGATGAGCAGTTCTTC. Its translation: CASSLEDEQFF.

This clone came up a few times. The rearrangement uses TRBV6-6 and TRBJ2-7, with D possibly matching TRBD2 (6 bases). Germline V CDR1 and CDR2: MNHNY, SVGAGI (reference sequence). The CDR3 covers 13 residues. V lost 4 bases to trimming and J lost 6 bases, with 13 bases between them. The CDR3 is CASSFRGLSEQYF. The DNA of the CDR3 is TGTGCCAGCAGTTTCCGGGGGTTAAGCGAGCAGTACTTC.

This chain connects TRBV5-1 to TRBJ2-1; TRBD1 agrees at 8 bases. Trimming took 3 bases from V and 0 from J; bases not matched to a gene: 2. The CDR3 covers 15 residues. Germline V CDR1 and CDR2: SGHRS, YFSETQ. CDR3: CASSSGTGSYNEQFF. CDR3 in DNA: TGCGCCAGCAGCTCGGGGACAGGCTCCTACAATGAGCAGTTCTTC.